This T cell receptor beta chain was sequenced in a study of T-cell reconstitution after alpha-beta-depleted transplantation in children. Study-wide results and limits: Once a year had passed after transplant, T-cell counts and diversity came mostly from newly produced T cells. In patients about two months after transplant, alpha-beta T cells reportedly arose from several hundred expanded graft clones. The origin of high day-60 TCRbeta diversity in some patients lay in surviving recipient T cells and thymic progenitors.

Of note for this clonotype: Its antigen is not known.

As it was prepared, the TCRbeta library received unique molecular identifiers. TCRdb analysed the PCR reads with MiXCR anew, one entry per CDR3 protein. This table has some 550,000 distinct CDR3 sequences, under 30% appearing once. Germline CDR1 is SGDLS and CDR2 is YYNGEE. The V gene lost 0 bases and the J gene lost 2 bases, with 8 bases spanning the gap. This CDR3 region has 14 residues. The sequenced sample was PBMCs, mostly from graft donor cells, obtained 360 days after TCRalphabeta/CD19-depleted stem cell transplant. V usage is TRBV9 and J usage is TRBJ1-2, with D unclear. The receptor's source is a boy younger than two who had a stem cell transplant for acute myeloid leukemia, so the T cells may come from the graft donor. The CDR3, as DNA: TGTGCCAGCAGCGTAGGAGGAGGAAACTATGGCTACACCTTC. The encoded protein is CASSVGGGNYGYTF.